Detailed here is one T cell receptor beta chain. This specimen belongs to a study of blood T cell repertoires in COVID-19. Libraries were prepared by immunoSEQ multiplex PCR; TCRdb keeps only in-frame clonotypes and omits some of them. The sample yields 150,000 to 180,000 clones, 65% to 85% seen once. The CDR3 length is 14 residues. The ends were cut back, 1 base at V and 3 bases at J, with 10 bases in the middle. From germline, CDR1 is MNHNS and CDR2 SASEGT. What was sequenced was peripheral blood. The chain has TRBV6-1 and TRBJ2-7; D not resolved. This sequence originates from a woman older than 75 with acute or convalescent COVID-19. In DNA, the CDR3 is TGTGCCAGCAGTGAAGGCGTCGCCAACTACGAGCAGTACTTC. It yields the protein CASSEGVANYEQYF.